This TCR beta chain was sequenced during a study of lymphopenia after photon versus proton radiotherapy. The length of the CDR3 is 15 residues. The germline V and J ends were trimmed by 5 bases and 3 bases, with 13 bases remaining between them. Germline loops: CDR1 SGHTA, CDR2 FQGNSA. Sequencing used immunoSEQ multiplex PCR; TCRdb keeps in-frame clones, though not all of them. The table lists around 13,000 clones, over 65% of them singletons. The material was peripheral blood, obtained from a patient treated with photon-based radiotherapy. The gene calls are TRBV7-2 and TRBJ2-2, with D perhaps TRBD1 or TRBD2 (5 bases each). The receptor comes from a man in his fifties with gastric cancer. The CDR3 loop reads CASSQGRDYTGELFF. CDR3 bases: TGTGCCAGCAGCCAGGGACGAGATTACACCGGGGAGCTGTTTTTT.